This T cell receptor (beta chain) was sequenced in a study of CD8+CD57+ T cells in acquired aplastic anemia (dated by TCRdb to the late 2010s). About the study as a whole: On average, sorted CD4+ and CD8+ cells yielded about 3 ug of extracted DNA, with a range of roughly 0.17 to 30 ug. An average of approximately 10 million reads for CD4+ cells and 11.0 million reads for CD8+ cells was obtained from healthy donor samples. Broad study findings and their caveats: CD8+ Simpson's diversity did not differ significantly between patients and healthy controls (P=0.060). Twenty-nine CD8+ CDR3 sequences were found in both patients and controls but appeared to be highly expressed in patients and within the immunodominant clones of the patients.

About this clonotype itself: No antigen is known for it. It has no much larger one-base neighbor in the sample; base qualities were not kept.

TCR repertoires of sorted CD4+ and CD8+ blood T cells from severe aplastic anemia patients and healthy subjects were deep-sequenced in the study. Ficoll-Paque density gradient centrifugation was used to isolate peripheral blood mononuclear cells. CD4+ and CD8+ T cells were sorted by FACS or magnetic beads before DNA extraction. Trimming removed 10 bases from V and 3 bases from J, leaving 10 bases between the germline ends. Taken from cysteine to phenylalanine, the CDR3 has 11 residues. The read is trimmed to its CDR3 DNA, 33 bases read in frame from base 1. The germline V gene encodes CDR1 MNHNY and CDR2 SVGAGI (reference sequence). Genomic DNA served as template for TCR beta VDJ combination and CDR3 sequence profiling. TCR repertoire sequencing was run on an Illumina HiSeq 2000. In the source study's methods: Repertoire assessment relied on Simpson's diversity index, CDR3 size and DJ length profiles, and TRBV/TRBJ rearrangement plots. The immunodominant clone was defined as the most abundant DNA sequence in deep sequencing data. CDR3 amino acid sequences were checked for sharing across subjects and were also compared against the VDJdb database and published repertoires. Using fastp trimming at Q25 and MiXCR clonotype assembly, TCRdb reanalyzed the public sequencing data and kept in-frame beta chains. Entries that share a CDR3 protein sequence are merged under the most common genes and DNA. V and J calls and clone size were set by TCRdb, not the authors. The sample records about 68,000 distinct CDR3 sequences, 45% to 55% of which are singletons. Clones ranked in the top ten supply approximately 8.3% of the sample.

The receptor comes from a human donor in good health, serving as a control. The sample consisted of sorted CD4+, CD8+, or CD8+CD57+ T cells (not recorded which) from PBMCs. The V and J genes are TRBV6-6 and TRBJ2-7; no confident D gene assignment can be made. The DNA sequence is given as TGTGCCACCCTACCTAACTACGAGCAGTACTTC. Its protein reads: CATLPNYEQYF.